The rows below give T cell receptor beta chains drawn from one sample of a study of shared clonotypes between healthy human individuals. Data came from immunoSEQ multiplex PCR; TCRdb stores just in-frame clones and leaves some out. This sample has a few hundred thousand clones, with around 79% found just once. Source material: memory CD4+ T cells sorted from blood. Every receptor here comes from a man aged 25 to 40 in good health. The CDR3 runs from the conserved cysteine through the conserved F or W. A D gene is named only where the DNA matches it firmly. Clone size is given for some rows only: seen once, a few or many times, or a class if the clone is expanded.

TRBD1 | TRBJ1-2 | TRBV5-4 | - | TGTGCCAGCACCAAACGGGACAGGGCCTCCTATGGCTACACCTTC | CASTKRDRASYGYTF
TRBD1 | TRBJ2-1 | TRBV25-1 | - | TGTGCCAGCAGTGGCTTGCCCGGACAGGGGGCCTACAATGAGCAGTTCTTC | CASSGLPGQGAYNEQFF
- | TRBJ2-5 | TRBV28 | - | TGTGCCAGCAGTTCCGTCCAACGTAACGGTAGGGAGACCCAGTACTTC | CASSSVQRNGRETQYF
- | TRBJ2-7 | TRBV27 | - | TGTGCCAGCAGTTTTACCGGGACCGGGCAGTACTTC | CASSFTGTGQYF
- | TRBJ1-2 | TRBV6-9 | - | TGTGCCAGCAGTCCTTGGCCTGGGAGTGGCTACACCTTC | CASSPWPGSGYTF
- | TRBJ2-1 | TRBV7-6 | - | TGTGCCAGCAGTTCAGGGCGGGCGAGTTACAATGAGCAGTTCTTC | CASSSGRASYNEQFF
TRBD1 | TRBJ2-6 | TRBV10-1 | - | TGCGCCAGCAGTGGGGGGACAGTCTCTGGGGCCAACGTCCTGACTTTC | CASSGGTVSGANVLTF
TRBD2 | TRBJ2-7 | TRBV6-6 | - | TGTGCCAGCAGTTCGGCTGGACTAGCGGGAGTGGCCGAGCAGTACTTC | CASSSAGLAGVAEQYF
- | TRBJ2-3 | TRBV15 | - | TGTGCCACCAGCAAGCGCGTTGCCCCAGATACGCAGTATTTT | CATSKRVAPDTQYF
TRBD2 | TRBJ2-3 | TRBV7-8 | - | TGTGCCAGCAGCTTCGGGGGGTTAAATACGCAGTATTTT | CASSFGGLNTQYF
- | TRBJ1-1 | TRBV5-1 | few | TGCGCCAGCAGATTCCTCCTGAACACTGAAGCTTTCTTT | CASRFLLNTEAFF
TRBD1 | TRBJ2-7 | TRBV25-1 | - | TGTGCCAGCAGTTCAACAGGGGGCTCCGACGAGCAGTACTTC | CASSSTGGSDEQYF
- | TRBJ2-1 | TRBV7-3 | - | TGTGCCAGCAGTTTAATGGGTCGAAGCTCCTACAATGAGCAGTTCTTC | CASSLMGRSSYNEQFF
- | TRBJ1-2 | TRBV5-4 | once | TGTGCCAGCAGCTATAGCCGGGACCCCTGGGGCTACACCTTC | CASSYSRDPWGYTF
TRBD2 | TRBJ2-3 | TRBV5-1 | - | TGCGCCAGCAGCGTCGGGACTAGCGGCCCGGATACGCAGTATTTT | CASSVGTSGPDTQYF
- | TRBJ2-5 | TRBV2 | - | TGTGCCAGCAGAAATGACAGGGAGACCCAGTACTTC | CASRNDRETQYF
TRBD1 | TRBJ1-5 | TRBV4-3 | - | TGCGCCAGCAGCCAAGACCCCGGACAGGGGGGACAGCCCCAGCATTTT | CASSQDPGQGGQPQHF
- | TRBJ2-2 | TRBV6-1 | - | TGTGCCAGCGGCAGGGACCGCCAAGCCGGGGAGCTGTTTTTT | CASGRDRQAGELFF
TRBD2 | TRBJ2-3 | TRBV18 | - | TGTGCCAGCTCACCCTTAGGACTAGTGCAGAATACGCAGTATTTT | CASSPLGLVQNTQYF
- | TRBJ1-2 | TRBV7-9 | - | TGTGCCAGCAGCGGCGAGGGTGGGGGCTTTTCGGGCTACACCTTC | CASSGEGGGFSGYTF
TRBD2 | TRBJ2-5 | TRBV7-6 | - | TGTGCCAGCAGCTTAGTCGGTTCTAGCGGGAGTGGAGAGACCCAGTACTTC | CASSLVGSSGSGETQYF
TRBD1 | TRBJ2-1 | TRBV10-3 | - | TGTGCCGTTAAAACCGGGACAGGGGAAAATGAGCAGTTCTTC | CAVKTGTGENEQFF
TRBD1 | TRBJ1-1 | TRBV7-9 | many | TGTGCCAGCAGCTTGACAGGGGCAATGAACACTGAAGCTTTCTTT | CASSLTGAMNTEAFF
- | TRBJ2-7 | TRBV13 | - | TGTGCCAGCAGCTTAGGCGCCTACGGGCAGTACTTC | CASSLGAYGQYF
- | TRBJ2-7 | TRBV6-1 | - | TGTGCCAGCAGTGAAGGGGTCAGGGTGACTCCCTACGAGCAGTACTTC | CASSEGVRVTPYEQYF
TRBD2 | TRBJ2-3 | TRBV2 | - | TGTGCCAGCAGAGGGACTAGCGGGCTTTCGGGGTATTTT | CASRGTSGLSGYF
TRBD2 | TRBJ2-1 | TRBV29-1 | - | TGCAGCGTTGAACTTAGCGGGCCCAGGTATGAGCAGTTCTTC | CSVELSGPRYEQFF
TRBD1 | TRBJ2-5 | TRBV5-4 | - | TGTGCCAGCAGCGTCAACAGGGGCCAAGAGACCCAGTACTTC | CASSVNRGQETQYF
TRBD2 | TRBJ2-1 | TRBV18 | - | TGTGCCAGCTCACAGGGACTAGCGGGTTCTGAGCAGTTCTTC | CASSQGLAGSEQFF
- | TRBJ2-2 | TRBV5-1 | - | TGCGCCAGCAGCCCGGGCCCCTCAGTGGGCGGGGAGCTGTTTTTT | CASSPGPSVGGELFF
- | TRBJ1-2 | TRBV19 | - | TGTGGCACGGGTACTGGTAGTGGCTACACCTTC | CGTGTGSGYTF
- | TRBJ2-7 | TRBV5-1 | - | TGCGCCAGCAGCTTGGTTGAAGGGAACTACGAGCAGTACTTC | CASSLVEGNYEQYF
- | TRBJ1-1 | TRBV10-1 | few | TGCGCCAGCAGTGGAGGTGGGTCAACTGAAGCTTTCTTT | CASSGGGSTEAFF
- | TRBJ1-2 | TRBV19 | - | TGTGCCAGTAGTATTACAGCAGCTTATGGCTACACCTTC | CASSITAAYGYTF
TRBD1 | TRBJ2-5 | TRBV5-4 | - | TGTGCCAGCAGCTACGTGGGGACAGCTGAGGAGACCCAGTACTTC | CASSYVGTAEETQYF
- | TRBJ2-2 | TRBV11-3 | - | TGTGCCAGCAGCTTAGCGGGTAACACCGGGGAGCTGTTTTTT | CASSLAGNTGELFF
TRBD2 | TRBJ2-1 | TRBV5-1 | few | TGCGCCAGCAGCTTCCTAGCGGGAGGAGAAAATGAGCAGTTCTTC | CASSFLAGGENEQFF
- | TRBJ1-5 | TRBV28 | - | TGTGCCAGCAGTCCGTTCAGGACTGCTATCTCAAATCAGCCCCAGCATTTT | CASSPFRTAISNQPQHF
- | TRBJ2-7 | TRBV7-9 | - | TGTGCCAGCAGCTTAGTGTCCGGAACCCACGAGCAGTACTTC | CASSLVSGTHEQYF
TRBD2 | TRBJ2-1 | TRBV11-1 | - | TGTGCCAGCAGACCCGGGACTAGCTCATATGAGCAGTTCTTC | CASRPGTSSYEQFF